The 25 T cell receptor delta chains below all came from one sample that was sequenced in a study of γδ T cells in repeated Plasmodium falciparum infection. TCRdb called clones anew from the multiplex PCR reads with CATT. The sample contains over 55,000 delta-chain clones, approximately 1.5% of which appear only once. Vgamma9/Vdelta2+ and Vdelta2-negative gammadelta T cells were flow-sorted from PBMC for bulk sequencing. The specimen sequenced was gamma-delta T cells from blood. These receptors were collected from a pool of human donors (malaria-infected and uninfected, not separated).

This clone was detected a few times. A far larger clone is off by one base, so a read error is likely. Additional DNA sequences in this sample encode the identical CDR3. This rearrangement joins TRDV2 to TRDJ1; 8 bases line up with TRDD3. As TCRdb names no J gene, one was assigned here on the basis of a DNA match to germline. V lost 3 bases to trimming and J lost 2 bases; unmatched junction nucleotides: 31. Germline assignment: CDR1 GEAIGNYY and CDR2 EKD. The length of the CDR3 is 23 residues. The CDR3 loop is CACDSEGDKREVLGSSRTDKLIF. In nucleotides, the CDR3 is TGTGCCTGTGACTCTGAGGGGGATAAAAGAGAGGTTTTGGGATCCAGTCGTACCGATAAACTCATCTTT.

At least ten counts were recorded for this clone. With only one base between it and a far larger clone, this is likely a read error. Distinct nucleotide sequences in the sample also encode this CDR3. The chain uses TRDV1 and TRDJ1, with 12 bases matching TRDD3. The V segment lost 0 bases and the J segment 0 bases; nucleotides outside the gene matches: 8. This CDR3 comprises 19 residues. Germline V lookup: CDR1 TSWWSYY, CDR2 QGS. The DNA for the CDR3 is TGTGCTCTTGGGGAACTATCTGGGGGATACGCAACTGACACCGATAAACTCATCTTT. It encodes CALGELSGGYATDTDKLIF.

With respect to this clone: The TCRdb record carries a much larger clone's protein, which differs from this DNA's translation at residue 10; a read error is the likely cause, and the protein listed here is the DNA translation. Here the V gene is TRDV1, but the J gene went uncalled; the table's D gene call, TRDD3, was not cross checked with the DNA. Germline lookup yields CDR1 TSWWSYY and CDR2 QGS. The CDR3 is 21 amino acids. Here the CDR3 reads CALGERYFNAIRDTRVVNLIF. CDR3 DNA: TGTGCTCTTGGGGAAAGGTATTTTAATGCTATAAGGGATACGAGAGTGGTGAATCTCATCTTT.

Comment on this clone: TCRdb attributes to this sequence the protein of a much larger clone, which differs from the DNA translation at residue 16; a read error is likely, and the protein displayed is translated from the DNA. The rearrangement joins TRDV1 to TRDJ1; 9 bases fit TRDD3. TCRdb does not report a J gene; here it was assigned by matching the DNA to germline references. The CDR3 is 23 residues long. The V and J ends lost 0 bases and 1 base, in that order; junction bases with no gene match: 24. Germline-derived CDR1 and CDR2 are TSWWSYY and QGS. The CDR3 bases are TGTGCTCTTGGGGAACTTGACCTACTCTGGGGGATCGTACCTCCTTCGTCCACCGATAAACTCATCTTT. Translation gives CALGELDLLWGIVPPSSTDKLIF.

The chain carries TRDV1 and TRDJ2; TRDD3 matches 11 bases. TCRdb records no J gene; here it was assigned by comparing the DNA to germline. This CDR3 is built from 23 residues. Germline assignment: CDR1 TSWWSYY and CDR2 QGS. Germline trimming cut 4 bases from V and 7 bases from J; bases unmatched to any gene: 29. The CDR3 DNA reads TGTGCTCTTGGGGCTACGGTCCTACTGTATCCTGACTGGGGGATAGTGGTTAGAGCACAACTCTTCTTT. It codes for CALGATVLLYPDWGIVVRAQLFF.

This clone was seen a handful of times. A far larger clone is just one base off, so this is likely a read error. Distinct nucleotide sequences in the sample also encode this CDR3. This chain's CDR3 is CALGVRRGAAQEAYTVLTDKLIF. The CDR3 DNA is TGTGCTCTTGGGGTCCGTAGGGGGGCAGCCCAAGAGGCGTATACTGTCCTCACCGATAAACTCATCTTT. V gene TRDV1 combines with J gene TRDJ1; a possible D gene is TRDD3 (5 bases). Assignment of the J gene here rests on matching the DNA to germline, because TCRdb gives none. Between the trimmed V and J ends, which lost 4 bases and 1 base, there was a span of 37 bases. CDR3 size: 23 residues. Germline CDR1 reads TSWWSYY; CDR2 reads QGS.

On this clone: The translation of this DNA and the TCRdb protein of a much larger clone differ at residues 6 and 15, probably owing to a read error; the protein shown here is translated from the DNA. The chain combines TRDV1 with TRDJ1; 12 bases agree with TRDD3. CDR3 length: 20 amino acids. V lost 0 bases, J lost 5 bases, and 16 bases stayed unmatched. Germline lookup yields CDR1 TSWWSYY and CDR2 QGS. CDR3 sequence (DNA): TGTGCTCTTGGGGAACTGGAGAGGATTCTACTGGGGGATACTCCAGATAAACTCATCTTT. It encodes CALGELERILLGDTPDKLIF.

This clone was seen ten or more times. Only one base separates this from a far larger clonotype, so it likely reflects a read error. Different DNA sequences within this sample yield the same CDR3. The chain recombines TRDV1 with TRDJ1; 10 nucleotides line up with TRDD3. CDR1 is TSWWSYY, CDR2 QGS, per germline. This CDR3 has 19 residues. The CDR3 is CALGEKGWRWGIGADKLIF. In DNA, the CDR3 is TGTGCTCTTGGGGAAAAGGGATGGCGCTGGGGGATAGGAGCCGACAAACTCATCTTT.

This clone has just a few counts. The protein TCRdb lists belongs to a much larger clone and differs from this DNA's translation at residue 14, which points to a read error; the protein shown is made from the DNA. The chain couples TRDV1 to TRDJ1, with 10 bases lining up with TRDD3. Matching the DNA to germline supplied the J gene, which TCRdb does not give. Losses at the gene ends were 6 bases for V and 9 bases for J; bases not matched to a gene: 22. This CDR3 spans 18 amino acids. The V gene's germline CDR1 is TSWWSYY and CDR2 QGS. CDR3 in amino acids: CALGSILPLWGITRQLIF. The DNA for the CDR3 is TGTGCTCTTGGTTCTATCTTACCTCTCTGGGGGATAACGAGGCAACTCATCTTT.

This clone was found a few times. A far more abundant clone sits one base away, making this likely a read error. Other nucleotide sequences in the sample specify the same CDR3. The chain combines TRDV1 with TRDJ1, with D perhaps TRDD1 or TRDD3 (6 bases each). Germline CDR1 TSWWSYY, CDR2 QGS. This CDR3 spans 21 amino acids. In nucleotides, the CDR3 is TGTGCTCTTGGGTCCCCTCCAGGGAAATACGGTTCTGGGGCCGACACCGACAAACTCATCTTT. As protein: CALGSPPGKYGSGADTDKLIF.

In this sample, this clone turned up a few times. TCRdb attributes to this sequence the protein of a much larger clone, which differs from the DNA translation at residue 6; a read error is likely, and the protein displayed is translated from the DNA. The chain links TRDV1 to TRDJ1; tentatively, D is TRDD2 (5 bases). The J gene was not available in TCRdb and was assigned here by matching the DNA to germline segments. The germline V and J ends were trimmed by 2 bases and 0 bases, with 28 bases remaining between them. Per germline, CDR1 TSWWSYY and CDR2 QGS. The CDR3 consists of 21 residues. CDR3 in DNA: TGTGCTCTTGGGGAATTCAAACCTTGCCGATTGATCCTAAAGTACACCGATAAACTCATCTTT. This codes for CALGEFKPCRLILKYTDKLIF.

To note about this clone: With a far larger clone one base away, a read error is the likely cause. The identical CDR3 is also encoded by other nucleotide sequences in the sample. The V gene is TRDV1, but the J gene lacks a call; the tabulated D call, TRDD3, remains unverified against the DNA. The CDR3 consists of 23 residues. CDR1 is TSWWSYY, CDR2 QGS, per germline. The CDR3 sequence: CALGVLSSYPFRRLAFYTDKLIF. The CDR3 DNA reads as TGTGCTCTTGGGGTCCTTAGTTCCTACCCTTTTCGCCGTCTGGCCTTTTACACCGATAAGCTCATCTTT.

Ten or more counts support this clone. The likely explanation is a read error, given a far larger clone one base away. Other DNA sequences in this sample translate to the same CDR3. The CDR3 DNA is TGTGCTCTTGGGGAAGAACTGGGGCTTAGGGCCACCGACAAACTCATCTTT. It yields the protein CALGEELGLRATDKLIF. This chain links TRDV1 with TRDJ1, with 7 bases identical to TRDD3. Germline-derived CDR1 and CDR2 are TSWWSYY and QGS. CDR3 length equals 17 residues.

With regard to this clone: Mismatch with germline at one junction end may stem from a read error. Within the sample, other DNA sequences also encode this same CDR3. The chain uses TRDV1 and TRDJ1; D is possibly TRDD3 (5 bases). The CDR3 has 23 residues. The germline CDR1 and CDR2 sequences are TSWWSYY and QGS. CDR3 sequence reads: CALGVRRGAAQEAYTVLTDKLIF. The CDR3, as DNA: TGTGCTCTTGGGGTCCGTAGGGGGGCGGCCCAAGAGGCGTATACTGTCCTCACCGACAAACTCATCTTC.

This clone was picked up a small number of times. A read error likely explains why the TCRdb protein, taken from a much larger clone, differs from this DNA's translation at residue 9; the protein shown is translated from the DNA. The rearrangement links TRDV1 to TRDJ1; 11 bases map to TRDD3. The J gene is not listed in TCRdb, so it was assigned here from a DNA match to germline. The junction had 29 bases not matched to a gene; V was cut back by 4 bases and J by 7 bases. Germline V gene lookup returns CDR1 TSWWSYY and CDR2 QGS. The CDR3 extends over 22 amino acids. This CDR3 is CALGATFLPAELGDTMAGKLIF. In DNA, the CDR3 is TGTGCTCTTGGGGCGACCTTCCTACCCGCGGAATTGGGGGATACGATGGCCGGTAAACTCATCTTT.

Regarding this clone: TCRdb attributes to this sequence the protein of a much larger clone, which differs from the DNA translation at residue 18; a read error is likely, and the protein displayed is translated from the DNA. The genes are TRDV1 and TRDJ1, with D possibly TRDD3 on 6 matching bases. Germline CDR1 TSWWSYY, CDR2 QGS. The CDR3 sequence is 21 residues long. The CDR3 region is CALGELVLPKGGVFYTDELIF. The DNA of the CDR3 is TGTGCTCTTGGGGAACTCGTTTTACCCAAGGGGGGAGTTTTCTACACCGATGAACTCATCTTT.

This clone was observed at least ten times. The chain uses TRDV1 and TRDJ1; 11 nucleotides agree with TRDD3. The CDR3 is made up of 24 amino acids. CDR1 and CDR2 from the germline V gene are TSWWSYY and QGS. V trimming: 1 base; J trimming: 0 bases; junction bases outside the gene matches: 25. The chain's CDR3 is CALGEPPFLSSNLVGDTHTDKLIF. In DNA, the CDR3 is TGTGCTCTTGGGGAACCCCCCTTCCTATCATCCAATTTGGTGGGGGATACGCACACCGATAAACTCATCTTT.

The table lists this clone with a few counts. With a far larger clone one base away, a read error is the likely cause. This sample includes further DNA sequences coding for the same CDR3. This rearrangement joins TRDV1 to TRDJ1; weak D call: TRDD2 (5 bases). This CDR3 has 19 amino acids. V shed 1 base and J shed 0 bases, with 21 bases lying between them. Germline CDR1 and CDR2: TSWWSYY and QGS. CDR3 protein: CALGEPGFLRSIDTDKLIF. The CDR3 region has the DNA TGTGCTCTTGGGGAACCGGGGTTCCTGCGGTCTATAGACACCGATAAACTCATCTTT.

A few counts support this clone. TCRdb attributes to this sequence the protein of a much larger clone, which differs from the DNA translation at residue 13; a read error is likely, and the protein displayed is translated from the DNA. The chain joins TRDV1 to TRDJ1; 8 bases align to TRDD3. No J gene was available from TCRdb, and it was assigned here by a germline match of the DNA. Germline V gene lookup returns CDR1 TSWWSYY and CDR2 QGS. The CDR3 sequence is 24 residues long. The trim removed 5 bases at V and 1 base at J, leaving 33 bases unmatched. The CDR3 reads CALGILLGAFPRIGGFGSTDKLIF. DNA of the CDR3: TGTGCTCTTGGGATTCTTCTAGGGGCCTTTCCTAGGATTGGGGGATTTGGAAGCACCGATAAACTCATCTTT.

For this clone: A read error is the likely source, as a far larger clone sits one nucleotide away. Additional DNA sequences in this sample encode the identical CDR3. The chain combines TRDV2 with TRDJ1, with D perhaps matching TRDD3 (5 bases). TCRdb does not report a J gene; here it was assigned by matching the DNA to germline references. Trimming took 1 base from V and 0 from J, leaving 29 bases between them. Germline CDR1 GEAIGNYY, CDR2 EKD. CDR3 length equals 21 residues. CDR3: CACDTYREEEDIRGYTDKLIF. As DNA, the CDR3 is TGTGCCTGTGACACATATCGGGAAGAAGAGGATATCCGAGGGTACACCGATAAACTCATCTTT.

This clone was seen a few times. The protein in TCRdb stems from a much larger clone and differs at residue 15 from this DNA's translation, likely a read error; here the protein is translated from the DNA. This chain joins TRDV1 and TRDJ1, with 9 bases fitting TRDD2. The CDR3 is made up of 20 amino acids. J was trimmed by 11 bases and V by 3 bases; bases with no gene match: 28. In germline, CDR1 is TSWWSYY, CDR2 QGS. The CDR3 DNA reads as TGTGCTCTTGGGGAGCGTCGGGCCTTCCTACTGGGGTCCTCTGTAGGGGGCCTCATCTTT. Its protein is CALGERRAFLLGSSVGGLIF.

A note on this clone: A far larger clone is a single base away, which makes a read error likely. This sample also contains other DNA sequences that code for the same CDR3. In DNA, the CDR3 is TGTGCCTTTAAAGGTGGGGTTCCTTTCCACTGGGGGATAAAGGGCACCGATAAACTCATCTTT. Amino acid sequence: CAFKGGVPFHWGIKGTDKLIF. This chain connects TRDV3 to TRDJ1, with TRDD3 matching over 11 bases. V lost 1 base, J lost 1 base, and 23 bases stayed unmatched. The CDR3 has 21 amino acids. Germline V gene lookup returns CDR1 TVYSNPD and CDR2 GDNSRS (reference sequence).

This clone was counted only a few times. A far larger clone differs by one base, so this is likely a read error. The sample holds other DNA sequences that translate to the same CDR3. The chain joins TRDV3 to TRDJ1; 12 bases are a match to TRDD3. Trimming at V came to 4 bases and at J to 4 bases, leaving 22 bases not matched to a gene. Germline V lookup: CDR1 TVYSNPD, CDR2 GDNSRS (reference sequence). The CDR3 totals 19 residues. The CDR3 DNA sequence: TGTGCCTCCACGGCCATTCTTCGCGGTTCTGGGGGATACGGCGATAAACTCATCTTT. Protein sequence: CASTAILRGSGGYGDKLIF.

This clone came up a few times. A read error likely explains this, since a far larger clone differs by one base. Different DNA sequences within this sample yield the same CDR3. This chain joins TRAV38-2/DV8 and TRDJ1; D possibly corresponds to TRDD2 (8 bases). No J gene is reported in TCRdb; it was inferred here by comparing the DNA with germline. The germline V gene encodes CDR1 TSESDYY and CDR2 QEAYKQQN. This CDR3 has 21 amino acids. CDR3 amino acids: CAYRRVFLRGGGPYYTDKLIF. CDR3 bases: TGTGCCTATAGGAGGGTCTTCCTACGGGGTGGGGGACCCTACTACACCGATAAACTCATCTTT.

For this clone: A far larger clone is one base from this, pointing to a likely read error. Other DNA sequences in the same sample also yield this CDR3. The chain uses TRDV1 and TRDJ2, with 7 bases aligning to TRDD3. The CDR3 has 21 amino acids. The ends lost 2 bases at V and 2 bases at J; junction bases unmatched: 20. Germline V gene sequence: CDR1 TSWWSYY, CDR2 QGS. The CDR3 is CALGEGPYWGPRTTLTAQLFF. The CDR3 DNA is TGTGCTCTTGGGGAAGGTCCCTACTGGGGACCCCGCACCACCTTGACAGCACAACTCTTCTTT.